This T cell receptor beta chain was obtained from a study of blood T cell repertoires in COVID-19. This clone was observed a few times. Here immunoSEQ multiplex PCR was the method, and the copy in TCRdb shows in-frame clones only, minus some. The data show 200,000 to 250,000 clones, with 70% to 90% seen just once and roughly 3% held by the top ten. This CDR3 is built from 14 residues. CDR1 SGHNT and CDR2 YYREEE come from the germline V gene (reference sequence). V gave up 4 bases and J gave up 5 bases; unmatched junction bases: 7. Sequenced material: peripheral blood. This TCR was recovered from a woman between 25 and 40 years old who had recovered from COVID-19. This chain connects TRBV5-4 to TRBJ2-5; 8 nucleotides agree with TRBD2. The CDR3 region is CASSREGVGETQYF. The CDR3 coding sequence is TGTGCCAGCAGCCGGGAGGGGGTCGGGGAGACCCAGTACTTC.